One sample yielded the 18 T cell receptor beta chains listed below, sequenced in a study of blood T cell repertoires in COVID-19. This table comes from immunoSEQ multiplex PCR, and its TCRdb copy is limited to in-frame clones, with some not included. The sample lists fewer than 55,000 clones, roughly 82% occurring once. The sequencing input was peripheral blood. The receptors here all came from a woman between 55 and 75 years old with acute or convalescent COVID-19.

This clone was seen a few times. The gene calls are TRBV9 and TRBJ1-3; tentative D call: TRBD1 (6 bases). The germline V and J ends were trimmed by 4 bases and 4 bases, with 12 bases remaining between them. The CDR3 runs 14 residues. CDR1 is SGDLS, CDR2 YYNGEE, per germline. CDR3: CASSQTGLGNTIYF. The CDR3 coding sequence is TGTGCCAGCAGCCAAACAGGGCTCGGAAACACCATATATTTT. Looking up the rest from reference TRBV9 and TRBJ1-3 gives the full variable domain: DSGVTQTPKHLITATGQRVTLRCSPRSGDLSVYWYQQSLDQGLQFLIQYYNGEERAKGNILERFSAQQFPDLHSELNLSSLELGDSALYFCASSQTGLGNTIYFGEGSWLTVV.

CDR3 in amino acids: CASSPPGQGGSYNEQFF. DNA for the CDR3: TGTGCCAGCTCACCTCCGGGACAGGGGGGCTCCTACAATGAGCAGTTCTTC. This chain connects TRBV18 to TRBJ2-1; 11 bases align to TRBD1. Germline trimming cut 3 bases from V and 0 bases from J; bases unmatched to any gene: 4. This CDR3 comprises 17 residues. Germline V gene lookup returns CDR1 KGHSH and CDR2 LQKENI. The variable domain in full, with the rest retrieved from reference TRBV18 and TRBJ2-1, is NAGVMQNPRHLVRRRGQEARLRCSPMKGHSHVYWYRQLPEEGLKFMVYLQKENIIDESGMPKERFSAEFPKEGPSILRIQQVVRGDSAAYFCASSPPGQGGSYNEQFFGPGTRLTVL.

The chain recombines TRBV28 with TRBJ1-3; D possibly corresponds to TRBD1 (5 bases). CDR1 and CDR2 (germline): MDHEN, SYDVKM. The CDR3 loop spans 15 amino acids. The germline V and J ends were trimmed by 5 bases and 1 base, with 12 bases remaining between them. The CDR3 sequence is CASSPPGLSGNTIYF. CDR3 nucleotides: TGTGCCAGCAGTCCCCCAGGGCTATCTGGAAACACCATATATTTT. Full variable domain (outside the CDR3, taken from reference TRBV28 and TRBJ1-3): DVKVTQSSRYLVKRTGEKVFLECVQDMDHENMFWYRQDPGLGLRLIYFSYDVKMKEKGDIPEGYSVSREKKERFSLILESASTNQTSMYLCASSPPGLSGNTIYFGEGSWLTVV.

This clone occurred a few times. V and J are TRBV4-2 and TRBJ2-7; 11 bases align to TRBD2. Unmatched junction bases numbered 26, after V lost 3 bases and J lost 4 bases. This CDR3 is built from 22 residues. Germline V lookup: CDR1 LGHNA, CDR2 YNFKEQ. The CDR3 loop reads CASSHAGYTPGTSGSRFYEQYF. The CDR3 DNA follows: TGTGCCAGCAGCCATGCCGGATACACACCCGGGACTAGCGGAAGTCGGTTTTACGAGCAGTACTTC.

J is TRBJ2-7 and V is TRBV25-1, with D maybe TRBD1 (6 bases). V lost 6 bases to trimming and J lost 2 bases, with 11 bases between them. CDR3 length: 13 amino acids. Germline lookup yields CDR1 MGHDK and CDR2 SYGVNS. The CDR3 bases are TGTGCCAGCAGCCGGGACACAGCCTACGAGCAGTACTTC. Protein sequence: CASSRDTAYEQYF.

The chain has TRBV5-4 and TRBJ2-7; D perhaps matches TRBD2 (7 bases). Germline CDR1 and CDR2: SGHNT and YYREEE (reference sequence). The CDR3 is made up of 13 amino acids. Between the trimmed V and J ends, which lost 4 bases and 7 bases, there was a span of 15 bases. The CDR3 DNA reads as TGTGCCAGCAGCCCGGCGGGGGCCAGGGAGCAGTACTTC. Protein product: CASSPAGAREQYF.

This clone has just a few counts. This rearrangement joins TRBV3-1 (or the pseudogene TRBV3-2) to TRBJ1-2; perhaps TRBD1 as D (5 bases). The V gene's germline CDR1 is LGHDT and CDR2 YNNKEL (reference sequence). V was shortened by 4 bases and J by 1 base, with 13 bases between the two germline ends. The CDR3 extends over 15 amino acids. As DNA, the CDR3 is TGTGCCAGCAGCCGCAGGGATTCCGGTAACTATGGCTACACCTTC. The encoded protein is CASSRRDSGNYGYTF.

The CDR3 sequence is CASLGEGYNSPLHF. CDR3 DNA sequence: TGTGCCAGCCTAGGGGAGGGCTATAATTCACCCCTCCACTTT. V and J are TRBV28 and TRBJ1-6; TRBD1 might be the D (5 bases). The CDR3 totals 14 residues. V lost 8 bases and J 3 bases, leaving 11 bases between the germline ends. Germline V gives CDR1 MDHEN, CDR2 SYDVKM.

In DNA, the CDR3 is TGTGCCAGCAGCACTATCATGGCGGGGGGGCAGGATACGCAGTATTTT. Translating it yields CASSTIMAGGQDTQYF. The chain employs TRBV5-4 and TRBJ2-3; 9 bases match TRBD2. CDR3 size: 16 residues. V lost 4 bases to trimming and J lost 6 bases; unmatched junction nucleotides: 12. Germline V gene lookup returns CDR1 SGHNT and CDR2 YYREEE (reference sequence).

Only a few counts were recorded for this clone. The V call is TRBV20-1, the J call TRBJ1-2; no clear D. Germline V gives CDR1 DFQATT, CDR2 SNEGSKA (reference sequence). The CDR3 length is 12 residues. V gave up 3 bases and J gave up 5 bases, with 10 bases separating them. CDR3 nucleotide sequence: TGCAGTGCTAGTGGGCAGACTTATGGCTACACCTTC. Protein product: CSASGQTYGYTF.

The rearrangement joins TRBV19 to TRBJ2-5, with 10 bases matching TRBD2. This CDR3 is 13 amino acids long. Germline values: CDR1 LNHDA, CDR2 SQIVND (reference sequence). V lost 2 bases to trimming and J lost 11 bases; unmatched junction nucleotides: 5. CDR3 region: CASSISSGSIQYF. The DNA for the CDR3 is TGTGCCAGTAGTATATCTAGCGGGAGTATACAGTACTTC.

The chain couples TRBV12-3 or TRBV12-4 to TRBJ1-2; unclear D gene. Trimming removed 3 bases from V and 5 bases from J, with 4 bases in between. This CDR3 comprises 11 residues. CDR3 bases: TGTGCCAGCAGTTTCAAATATGGCTACACCTTC. Encoded protein: CASSFKYGYTF.

CDR3 in DNA: TGTGCCAGCACTGTACTTAACACCGGGGAGCTGTTTTTT. Translation gives CASTVLNTGELFF. V and J are TRBV11-1 and TRBJ2-2; D is unresolved. The germline V gene has CDR1 SGHAT and CDR2 FQDESV (reference sequence). The length of the CDR3 is 13 residues. The V end was cut by 7 bases, the J end by 2 bases, with 8 bases between.

This chain links TRBV10-3 with TRBJ2-4, with a tentative D call TRBD1 (5 bases). This CDR3 comprises 13 residues. Germline CDR1 is ENHRY and CDR2 is SYGVKD. Trimming pared 8 bases from V and 9 bases from J, leaving 17 bases between. CDR3 bases: TGTGCCATCCTTCCTGTAGGGGTAAGCATTCAGTACTTC. Amino acid sequence: CAILPVGVSIQYF.

The chain recombines TRBV10-3 with TRBJ2-3, with TRBD2 identical over 10 bases. The CDR3 covers 14 residues. Germline assignment: CDR1 ENHRY and CDR2 SYGVKD. J gave up 1 base and V 7 bases, and 2 bases lay outside the gene matches. The CDR3 region is CAIKLAGGTDTQYF. CDR3 sequence (DNA): TGTGCCATCAAGCTAGCGGGGGGCACAGATACGCAGTATTTT.

The chain uses TRBV19 and TRBJ1-1; D is uncertain. CDR1 LNHDA and CDR2 SQIVND come from the germline V gene (reference sequence). V was clipped by 7 bases and J by 3 bases, with 12 bases between them. There are 13 residues in the CDR3. The CDR3 here is CASTPRSHTEAFF. The CDR3 DNA is TGTGCCAGTACCCCGCGGTCACACACTGAAGCTTTCTTT. Looking up the rest from reference TRBV19 and TRBJ1-1 gives the full variable domain: DGGITQSPKYLFRKEGQNVTLSCEQNLNHDAMYWYRQDPGQGLRLIYYSQIVNDFQKGDIAEGYSVSREKKESFPLTVTSAQKNPTAFYLCASTPRSHTEAFFGQGTRLTVV.

The DNA for the CDR3 is TGCGCCAGCAGCTTGGCGGCCGGGGGGCCTCCAGGGCAGACTGAAGCTTTCTTT. Encoded protein: CASSLAAGGPPGQTEAFF. This chain links TRBV5-1 with TRBJ1-1; D is perhaps TRBD1 (6 bases). The CDR3 covers 18 residues. Trimming shortened V by 0 bases and J by 5 bases, and 23 bases separated the two germline ends. Germline-derived CDR1 and CDR2 are SGHRS and YFSETQ.

The chain combines TRBV11-2 with TRBJ1-1; TRBD1 is a possible D gene (5 bases). Germline V CDR1 and CDR2: SGHAT, FQNNGV. V dropped 1 base and J dropped 0 bases, with 15 bases sitting between them. The CDR3 runs 17 residues. This chain's CDR3 is CASSLGLGEGMNTEAFF. In DNA form, the CDR3 reads TGTGCCAGCAGCTTAGGCTTGGGGGAGGGCATGAACACTGAAGCTTTCTTT.